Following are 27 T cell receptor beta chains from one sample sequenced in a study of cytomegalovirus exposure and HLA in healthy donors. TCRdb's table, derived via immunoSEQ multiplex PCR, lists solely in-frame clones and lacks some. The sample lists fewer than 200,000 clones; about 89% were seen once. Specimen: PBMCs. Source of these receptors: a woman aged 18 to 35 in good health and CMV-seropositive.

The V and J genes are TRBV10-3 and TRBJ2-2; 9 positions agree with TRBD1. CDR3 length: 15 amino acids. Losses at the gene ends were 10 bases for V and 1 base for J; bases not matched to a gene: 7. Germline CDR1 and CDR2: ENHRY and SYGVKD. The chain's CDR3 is CATHRDRENTGELFF. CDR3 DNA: TGTGCCACCCACCGGGACAGGGAGAACACCGGGGAGCTGTTTTTT.

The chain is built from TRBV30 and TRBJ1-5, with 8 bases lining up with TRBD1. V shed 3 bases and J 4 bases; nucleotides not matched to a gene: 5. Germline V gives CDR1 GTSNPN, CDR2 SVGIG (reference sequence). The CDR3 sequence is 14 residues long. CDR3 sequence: CAWRDRDPNQPQHF. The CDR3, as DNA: TGTGCCTGGAGGGACAGGGACCCGAATCAGCCCCAGCATTTT.

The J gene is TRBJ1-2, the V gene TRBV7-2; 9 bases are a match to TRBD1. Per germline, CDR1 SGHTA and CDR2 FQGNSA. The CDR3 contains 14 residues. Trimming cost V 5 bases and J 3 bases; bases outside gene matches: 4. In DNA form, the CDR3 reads TGTGCCAGCAGCCTCACAGGGGGCCACTATGGCTACACCTTC. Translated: CASSLTGGHYGYTF.

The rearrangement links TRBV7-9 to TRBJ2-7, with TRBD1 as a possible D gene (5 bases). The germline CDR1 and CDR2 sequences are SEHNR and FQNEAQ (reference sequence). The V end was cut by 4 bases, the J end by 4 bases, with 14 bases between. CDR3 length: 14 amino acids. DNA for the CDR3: TGTGCCAGCAGCTCAACCTCCGACAGATACGAGCAGTACTTC. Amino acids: CASSSTSDRYEQYF.

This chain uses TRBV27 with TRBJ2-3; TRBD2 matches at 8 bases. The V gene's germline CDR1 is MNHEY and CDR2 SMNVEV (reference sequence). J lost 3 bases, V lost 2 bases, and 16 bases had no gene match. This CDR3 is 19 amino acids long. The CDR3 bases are TGTGCCAGCAGTTTAACCCCTGTGGGTAGCGGGGTTGGTACAGATACGCAGTATTTT. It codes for CASSLTPVGSGVGTDTQYF.

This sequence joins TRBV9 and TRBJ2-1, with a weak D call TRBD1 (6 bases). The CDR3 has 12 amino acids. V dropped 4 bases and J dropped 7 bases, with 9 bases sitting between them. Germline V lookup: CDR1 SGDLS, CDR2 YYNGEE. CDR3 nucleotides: TGTGCCAGCAGCCCCCAGGGGAATGAGCAGTTCTTC. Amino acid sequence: CASSPQGNEQFF.

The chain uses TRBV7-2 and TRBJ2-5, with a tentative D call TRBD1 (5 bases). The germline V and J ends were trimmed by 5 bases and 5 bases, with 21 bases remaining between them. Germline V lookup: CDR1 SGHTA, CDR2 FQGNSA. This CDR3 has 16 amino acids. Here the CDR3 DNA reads TGTGCCAGCAGCACCAAAGGGGCTAGGGTAGGGGAGACCCAGTACTTC. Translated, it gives CASSTKGARVGETQYF. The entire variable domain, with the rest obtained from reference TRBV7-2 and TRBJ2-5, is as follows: GAGVSQSPSNKVTEKGKDVELRCDPISGHTALYWYRQSLGQGLEFLIYFQGNSAPDKSGLPSDRFSAERTGGSVSTLTIQRTQQEDSAVYLCASSTKGARVGETQYFGPGTRLLVL.

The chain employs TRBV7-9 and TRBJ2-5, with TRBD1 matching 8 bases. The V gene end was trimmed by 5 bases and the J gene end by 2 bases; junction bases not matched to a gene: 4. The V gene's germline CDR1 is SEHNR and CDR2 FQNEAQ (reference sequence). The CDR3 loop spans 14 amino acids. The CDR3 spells CASSVYRGQETQYF. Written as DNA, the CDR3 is TGTGCCAGCAGCGTCTACAGGGGGCAAGAGACCCAGTACTTC.

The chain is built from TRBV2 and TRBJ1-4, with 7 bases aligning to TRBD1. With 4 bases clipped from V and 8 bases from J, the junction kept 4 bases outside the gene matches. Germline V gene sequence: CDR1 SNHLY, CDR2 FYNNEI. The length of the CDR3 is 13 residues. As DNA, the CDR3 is TGTGCCAGCAGTGGACAGGGTGGAGAAAAACTGTTTTTT. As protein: CASSGQGGEKLFF. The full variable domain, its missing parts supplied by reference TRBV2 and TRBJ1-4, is EPEVTQTPSHQVTQMGQEVILRCVPISNHLYFYWYRQILGQKVEFLVSFYNNEISEKSEIFDDQFSVERPDGSNFTLKIRSTKLEDSAMYFCASSGQGGEKLFFGSGTQLSVL.

In DNA form, the CDR3 reads TGTGCCAGCAGTACGCATCCGGGACTAGCGGACTACGAGCAGTACTTC. As protein: CASSTHPGLADYEQYF. The V and J genes are TRBV6-6 and TRBJ2-7; 11 nucleotides line up with TRBD2. Germline CDR1 MNHNY, CDR2 SVGAGI (reference sequence). V trimming: 5 bases; J trimming: 3 bases; junction bases outside the gene matches: 9. The CDR3 length is 16 residues.

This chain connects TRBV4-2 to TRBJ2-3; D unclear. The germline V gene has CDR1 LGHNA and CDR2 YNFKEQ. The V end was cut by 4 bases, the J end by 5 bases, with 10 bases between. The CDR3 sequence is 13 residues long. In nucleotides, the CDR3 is TGTGCCAGCAGCCCCCGTAACGGAGATACGCAGTATTTT. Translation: CASSPRNGDTQYF.

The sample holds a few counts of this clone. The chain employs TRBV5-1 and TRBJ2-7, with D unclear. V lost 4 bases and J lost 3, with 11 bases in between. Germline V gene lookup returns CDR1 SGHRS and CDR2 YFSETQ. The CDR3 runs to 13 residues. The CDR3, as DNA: TGCGCCAGCAGCGAAATCGGGTACTACGAGCAGTACTTC. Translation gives CASSEIGYYEQYF. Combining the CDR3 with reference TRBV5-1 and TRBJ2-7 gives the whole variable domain KAGVTQTPRYLIKTRGQQVTLSCSPISGHRSVSWYQQTPGQGLQFLFEYFSETQRNKGNFPGRFSGRQFSNSRSEMNVSTLELGDSALYLCASSEIGYYEQYFGPGTRLTVT.

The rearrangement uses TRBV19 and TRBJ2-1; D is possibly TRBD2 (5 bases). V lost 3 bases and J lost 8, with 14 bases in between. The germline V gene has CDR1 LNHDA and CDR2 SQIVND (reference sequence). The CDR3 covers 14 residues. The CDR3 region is CASSMNLASDEQFF. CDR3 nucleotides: TGTGCCAGTAGTATGAATCTAGCTAGTGATGAGCAGTTCTTC.

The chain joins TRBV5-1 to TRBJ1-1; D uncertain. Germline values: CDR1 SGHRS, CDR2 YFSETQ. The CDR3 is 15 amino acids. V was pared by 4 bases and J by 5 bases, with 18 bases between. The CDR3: CASSDIRATGTEAFF. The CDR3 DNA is TGCGCCAGCAGCGATATACGGGCCACGGGGACTGAAGCTTTCTTT.

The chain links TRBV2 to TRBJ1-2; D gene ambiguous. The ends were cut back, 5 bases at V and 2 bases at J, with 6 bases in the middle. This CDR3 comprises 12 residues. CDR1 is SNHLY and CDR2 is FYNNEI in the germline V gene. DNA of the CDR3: TGTGCCAGCAGTTACAGAAACTATGGCTACACCTTC. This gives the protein CASSYRNYGYTF.

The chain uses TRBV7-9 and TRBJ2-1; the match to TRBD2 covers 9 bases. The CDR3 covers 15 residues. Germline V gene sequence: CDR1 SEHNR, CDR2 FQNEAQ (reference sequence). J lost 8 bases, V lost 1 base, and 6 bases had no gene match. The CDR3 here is CASSLVSGGTHEQFF. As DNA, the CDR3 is TGTGCCAGCAGCTTAGTCAGCGGGGGGACGCATGAGCAGTTCTTC.

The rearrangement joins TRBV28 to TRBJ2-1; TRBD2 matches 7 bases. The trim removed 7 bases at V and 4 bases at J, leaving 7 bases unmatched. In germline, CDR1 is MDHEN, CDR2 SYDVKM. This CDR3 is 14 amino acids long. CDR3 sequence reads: CASIGSGSYNEQFF. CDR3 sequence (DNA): TGTGCCAGCATAGGTAGCGGGTCTTACAATGAGCAGTTCTTC.

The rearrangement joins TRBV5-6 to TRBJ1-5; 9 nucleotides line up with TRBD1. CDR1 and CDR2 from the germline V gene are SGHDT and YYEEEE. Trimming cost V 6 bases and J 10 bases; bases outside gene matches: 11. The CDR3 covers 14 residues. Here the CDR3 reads CASIKQGAGSPQHF. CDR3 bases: TGTGCCAGCATCAAACAGGGGGCGGGTTCCCCCCAGCATTTT.

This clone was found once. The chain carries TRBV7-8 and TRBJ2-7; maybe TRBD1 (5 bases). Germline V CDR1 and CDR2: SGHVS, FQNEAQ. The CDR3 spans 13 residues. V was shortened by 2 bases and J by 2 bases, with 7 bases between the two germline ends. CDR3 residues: CASSLKGAYEQYF. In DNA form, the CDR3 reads TGTGCCAGCAGCTTAAAAGGGGCCTACGAGCAGTACTTC.

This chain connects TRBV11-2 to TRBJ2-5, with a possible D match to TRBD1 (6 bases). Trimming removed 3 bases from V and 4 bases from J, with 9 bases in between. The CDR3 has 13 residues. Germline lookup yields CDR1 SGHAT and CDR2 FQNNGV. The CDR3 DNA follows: TGTGCCAGCAGCTTGACAGGTTTAGAGACCCAGTACTTC. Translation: CASSLTGLETQYF.

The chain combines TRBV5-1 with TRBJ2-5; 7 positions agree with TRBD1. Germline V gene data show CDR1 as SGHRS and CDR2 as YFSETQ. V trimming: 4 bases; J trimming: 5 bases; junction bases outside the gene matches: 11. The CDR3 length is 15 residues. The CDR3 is CASSETGYDRETQYF. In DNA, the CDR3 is TGCGCCAGCAGCGAGACAGGGTATGATAGGGAGACCCAGTACTTC.

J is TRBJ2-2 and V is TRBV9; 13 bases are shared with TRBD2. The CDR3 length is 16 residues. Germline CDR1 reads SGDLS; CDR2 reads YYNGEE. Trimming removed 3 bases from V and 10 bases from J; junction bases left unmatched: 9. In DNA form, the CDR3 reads TGTGCCAGCAGCGATGGGACTAGCGGGAATAAAGAGGAGCTGTTTTTT. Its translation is CASSDGTSGNKEELFF.

This chain's CDR3 is CASAWGSQETQYF. The CDR3 region has the DNA TGTGCCAGCGCTTGGGGCTCTCAAGAGACCCAGTACTTC. The rearrangement joins TRBV28 to TRBJ2-5, with a possible D match to TRBD1 (5 bases). Per the germline V gene, CDR1 is MDHEN and CDR2 is SYDVKM. V was shortened by 8 bases and J by 2 bases, with 12 bases between the two germline ends. The CDR3 is made up of 13 amino acids.

The DNA for the CDR3 is TGTGCCAGCAGCCTCGGGGTAGCGGGATCAGATACGCAGTATTTT. Residues: CASSLGVAGSDTQYF. This chain joins TRBV13 and TRBJ2-3; 8 bases are a match to TRBD2. The CDR3 loop spans 15 amino acids. CDR1 and CDR2 (germline): PRHDT, FYEKMQ (reference sequence). V was clipped by 5 bases and J by 4 bases; unmatched bases: 8.

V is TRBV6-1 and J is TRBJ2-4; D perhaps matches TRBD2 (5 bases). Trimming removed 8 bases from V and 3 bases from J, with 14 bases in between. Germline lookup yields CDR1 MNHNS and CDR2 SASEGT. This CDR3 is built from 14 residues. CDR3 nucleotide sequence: TGTGCCAGCCACCACTCTGGAGGCAAAAACATTCAGTACTTC. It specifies CASHHSGGKNIQYF.

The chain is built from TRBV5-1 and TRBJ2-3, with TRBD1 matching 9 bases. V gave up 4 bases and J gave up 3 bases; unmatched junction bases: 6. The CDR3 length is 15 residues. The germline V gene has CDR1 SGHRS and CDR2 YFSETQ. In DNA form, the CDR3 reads TGCGCCAGCAGCCCAAACAGGGGGCCGACAGATACGCAGTATTTT. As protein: CASSPNRGPTDTQYF.

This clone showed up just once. The CDR3 nucleotides are TGCGCCAGCAGTGAGTCTCAGGGACAGGGCCCTTCTCTAGCCAAAAACATTCAGTACTTC. Its translation is CASSESQGQGPSLAKNIQYF. The chain has TRBV10-1 and TRBJ2-4, with 9 bases that match TRBD1. The CDR3 is 20 residues long. The V and J ends lost 0 bases and 0 bases, in that order; junction bases with no gene match: 12. CDR1 is WNHNN and CDR2 is SYGVQD in the germline V gene (reference sequence).